The sequence of this TCR beta chain was determined in a study of T cell responses to AZD1222 COVID-19 vaccine. Study-wide background: Second doses that came at about 4 or about 12 weeks were put together.

Clones were sequenced by immunoSEQ multiplex PCR, and TCRdb holds only the in-frame ones, with some missing. The profile shows 45,000 to 60,000 clones, approximately 80% of them singletons. The CDR3 runs to 13 residues. The V end was cut by 4 bases, the J end by 2 bases, with 8 bases between. The germline gives CDR1 MRHNA, CDR2 SNTAGT. This clone was observed a handful of times. Its antigen is unknown. Study conclusions and caveats: Dominant at 160-218 and 743-854, vaccine-associated CD4 TCRs also spanned spike. Spike-specific TCR breadth and depth went up after people got two AZD1222 doses.

The source was peripheral blood, collected on day 0 of AZD1222 vaccination. The clonotype was recovered from an adult in good health. V gene TRBV6-4 combines with J gene TRBJ1-1, with TRBD1 as a possible D gene (6 bases). CDR3: CASSAGANTEAFF. CDR3 sequence (DNA): TGTGCCAGCAGTGCGGGGGCAAACACTGAAGCTTTCTTT.